The 27 T cell receptor beta chains below were found in one sample sequenced in a study of immune evolution from preneoplasia to lung adenocarcinoma. Sequencing was performed with immunoSEQ multiplex PCR; in TCRdb, only in-frame clones are kept and a portion is missing. The sample gives some 4,300 clones, 65% to 85% of which show up once; around 8% is in the top ten. The source material was FFPE adjacent normal lung tissue. Receptors were obtained from a donor older than 65 with lung adenocarcinoma.

The V gene is TRBV6-5, the J gene TRBJ1-3; 8 bases are a match to TRBD1. The V and J ends lost 6 bases and 1 base, in that order; junction bases with no gene match: 5. The CDR3 spans 15 residues. Germline-derived CDR1 and CDR2 are MNHEY and SVGAGI. The CDR3 is CASSLDRGSGNTIYF. CDR3 in DNA: TGTGCCAGCAGCCTTGACAGGGGATCTGGAAACACCATATATTTT.

This chain links TRBV29-1 with TRBJ1-2, with unresolved D. Trimming shortened V by 0 bases and J by 4 bases, and 15 bases separated the two germline ends. This CDR3 region has 15 residues. Per germline, CDR1 SQVTM and CDR2 ANQGSEA. CDR3 nucleotide sequence: TGCAGCGTTGAAGATCTATTTCTCCAACCCTATGGCTACACCTTC. Amino acids: CSVEDLFLQPYGYTF.

This chain uses TRBV11-3 with TRBJ1-1, with 9 nucleotides matching TRBD1. This CDR3 region has 16 residues. The V segment lost 5 bases and the J segment 6 bases; nucleotides outside the gene matches: 13. Germline V gene data show CDR1 as SGHNT and CDR2 as YENEEA. In nucleotides, the CDR3 is TGTGCCAGCAGCCCCAGGACAGGGGCGGGTAGGGCTGAAGCTTTCTTT. It specifies CASSPRTGAGRAEAFF.

This clone was observed once. This rearrangement joins TRBV11-2 to TRBJ2-1; the match to TRBD2 covers 11 bases. The CDR3 is 15 residues long. V lost 5 bases, J lost 1 base, and 1 base stayed unmatched. In germline, CDR1 is SGHAT, CDR2 FQNNGV. Here the CDR3 DNA reads TGTGCCAGCAGCCGGACTAGCGGGTCCTACAATGAGCAGTTCTTC. Protein: CASSRTSGSYNEQFF. The variable domain in full, completed from reference TRBV11-2 and TRBJ2-1, reads EAGVAQSPRYKIIEKRQSVAFWCNPISGHATLYWYQQILGQGPKLLIQFQNNGVVDDSQLPKDRFSAERLKGVDSTLKIQPAKLEDSAVYLCASSRTSGSYNEQFFGPGTRLTVL.

In its sample, this clone is medium-sized. Other DNA sequences within the sample encode an identical CDR3. The chain couples TRBV19 to TRBJ2-1; 9 bases agree with TRBD1. J lost 2 bases, V lost 3 bases, and 2 bases had no gene match. In germline, CDR1 is LNHDA, CDR2 SQIVND (reference sequence). The CDR3 covers 15 residues. CDR3 nucleotides: TGTGCCAGTAGTATGGGGACAGGGACCTACAATGAGCAGTTCTTC. Amino acid sequence: CASSMGTGTYNEQFF.

The chain couples TRBV27 to TRBJ2-1, with D unresolved. Trimming shortened V by 2 bases and J by 7 bases, and 9 bases separated the two germline ends. CDR1 and CDR2 (germline): MNHEY, SMNVEV (reference sequence). The CDR3 is 13 residues long. The CDR3 DNA sequence: TGTGCCAGCAGTTTACCGCAATCAAATGAGCAGTTCTTC. Translation: CASSLPQSNEQFF.

The rearrangement uses TRBV12-5 and TRBJ1-5, with D unresolved. The ends were cut back, 6 bases at V and 2 bases at J, with 14 bases in the middle. This CDR3 has 15 amino acids. Germline V gene data show CDR1 as LGHNT and CDR2 as FRNRAP. The CDR3 nucleotides read TGTGCTAGTGGACCGGACCGGCGGGGCAATCAGCCCCAGCATTTT. Its protein is CASGPDRRGNQPQHF.

This clone is judged large. The rearrangement joins TRBV11-2 to TRBJ2-7; D unclear. Germline V CDR1 and CDR2: SGHAT, FQNNGV. The CDR3 spans 11 residues. Deletions cut 5 bases from V and 3 bases from J, with 5 bases between. The CDR3 DNA reads as TGTGCCAGCAGCGCGGACTACGAGCAGTACTTC. It codes for CASSADYEQYF.

The chain combines TRBV7-8 with TRBJ2-3, with unresolved D. Trimming took 2 bases from V and 2 from J, leaving 20 bases between them. Per the germline V gene, CDR1 is SGHVS and CDR2 is FQNEAQ. This CDR3 is 18 amino acids long. CDR3 bases: TGTGCCAGCAGCTTAAACCCCGCCAGCTACTTAGACACAGATACGCAGTATTTT. Protein sequence: CASSLNPASYLDTDTQYF.

CDR3 amino acids: CASSVSALSSYEQYF. Written as DNA, the CDR3 is TGTGCCAGTAGTGTCTCAGCCCTCAGCTCCTACGAGCAGTACTTC. The chain links TRBV19 to TRBJ2-7; no clear D gene. With 5 bases removed from V and 0 bases from J, the gap between germline ends came to 14 bases. This CDR3 spans 15 amino acids. CDR1 LNHDA and CDR2 SQIVND come from the germline V gene (reference sequence).

The V and J genes are TRBV6-5 and TRBJ2-3; D ambiguous. The CDR3 spans 13 residues. CDR1 and CDR2 from the germline V gene are MNHEY and SVGAGI. Trimming took off 0 bases at V and 0 bases at J, with 1 base between the two ends. In DNA form, the CDR3 reads TGTGCCAGCAGTTACTCCAGCACAGATACGCAGTATTTT. Translation gives CASSYSSTDTQYF.

Comments on this clone: Other DNA sequences of this sample code for an identical CDR3. The chain carries TRBV4-1 and TRBJ2-3, with 12 bases aligning to TRBD2. This CDR3 spans 17 amino acids. The V segment lost 4 bases and the J segment 3 bases; nucleotides outside the gene matches: 8. Germline CDR1 and CDR2: MGHRA and YSYEKL. CDR3 in amino acids: CASSPRVLAGGTDTQYF. The DNA of the CDR3 is TGCGCCAGCAGCCCTAGGGTACTAGCGGGAGGTACAGATACGCAGTATTTT.

The J gene is TRBJ2-3, the V gene TRBV6-4; D gene ambiguous. The CDR3 runs to 13 residues. CDR1 and CDR2 (germline): MRHNA, SNTAGT. Trimming took 4 bases from V and 2 from J, leaving 7 bases between them. CDR3: CASSVGPTDTQYF. The CDR3 bases are TGTGCCAGCAGTGTCGGGCCCACAGATACGCAGTATTTT.

This clone was seen a single time. V gene TRBV10-1 combines with J gene TRBJ2-4; no firm D call. CDR1 is WNHNN, CDR2 SYGVQD, per germline (reference sequence). The CDR3 contains 13 residues. V was cut by 2 bases and J by 8 bases, with 10 bases left in between. Here the CDR3 DNA reads TGCGCCAGCAGTGAGAGGCTAGACGACATTCAGTACTTC. The encoded protein is CASSERLDDIQYF.

The chain uses TRBV2 and TRBJ2-3, with D possibly being TRBD1 (6 bases). Trimming took off 6 bases at V and 9 bases at J, with 13 bases between the two ends. Germline V gene data show CDR1 as SNHLY and CDR2 as FYNNEI. This CDR3 has 12 amino acids. The CDR3 protein is CASSTTGTTQYF. CDR3 nucleotides: TGTGCCAGCAGCACCACAGGGACAACGCAGTATTTT.

About this clone itself: An end of the junction differs from the germline gene, which may be a read error. V usage is TRBV14 and J usage is TRBJ2-7, with a possible D match to TRBD2 (5 bases). The V gene's germline CDR1 is SGHDN and CDR2 FVKESK. This CDR3 region has 12 residues. The CDR3 DNA sequence: TGTGCCAGCAGCCAAGATCAGAGGACTCGTCATTTC. Protein product: CASSQDQRTRHF.

The V call is TRBV2, the J call TRBJ1-1; no clear D. Germline V gene sequence: CDR1 SNHLY, CDR2 FYNNEI. The CDR3 spans 13 residues. The V and J ends lost 7 bases and 1 base respectively, with 10 bases between them. In nucleotides, the CDR3 is TGTGCCAGCACTCAACACACGAACACTGAAGCTTTCTTT. It translates to CASTQHTNTEAFF.

The rearrangement joins TRBV9 to TRBJ2-2; 8 nucleotides agree with TRBD2. CDR1 and CDR2 (germline): SGDLS, YYNGEE. V lost 3 bases to trimming and J lost 4 bases; unmatched junction nucleotides: 8. The CDR3 has 16 amino acids. In DNA, the CDR3 is TGTGCCAGCAGCGCCGGGGGAGGGACTAGCACCGGGGAGCTGTTTTTT. Its translation: CASSAGGGTSTGELFF.

J is TRBJ2-7 and V is TRBV5-1; TRBD2 might be the D (7 bases). Germline loops: CDR1 SGHRS, CDR2 YFSETQ. CDR3 length equals 14 residues. The V end lost 4 bases, the J end lost 3 bases, and 14 bases lay between the germline ends. CDR3 residues: CASSRRGGGYEQYF. The CDR3 nucleotides are TGCGCCAGCAGCCGAAGAGGGGGGGGCTACGAGCAGTACTTC.

The CDR3 DNA reads TGTGCCAGCAGCTTGGTTGGGGATACGCAGTATTTT. Its protein product is CASSLVGDTQYF. V and J are TRBV5-6 and TRBJ2-3; D gene ambiguous. The V end lost 0 bases, the J end lost 6 bases, and 5 bases lay between the germline ends. The CDR3 is 12 residues long. From germline, CDR1 is SGHDT and CDR2 YYEEEE.

CDR3 loop: CASSLDRGDTEAFF. The CDR3 DNA reads TGTGCCAGCAGCTTGGACAGGGGGGACACTGAAGCTTTCTTT. The chain combines TRBV5-4 with TRBJ1-1, with 8 bases aligning to TRBD1. Germline CDR1 SGHNT, CDR2 YYREEE (reference sequence). Losses at the gene ends were 0 bases for V and 3 bases for J; bases not matched to a gene: 1. This CDR3 comprises 14 residues.

The chain employs TRBV5-4 and TRBJ1-1; D perhaps matches TRBD1 (6 bases). The V gene's germline CDR1 is SGHNT and CDR2 YYREEE (reference sequence). V lost 6 bases and J lost 9, with 21 bases in between. The CDR3 sequence is 14 residues long. CDR3 nucleotide sequence: TGTGCCAGCACGACCATGGACAGATTCAATAAAGCTTTCTTT. It is translated as CASTTMDRFNKAFF. Looking up the rest from reference TRBV5-4 and TRBJ1-1 gives the full variable domain: ETGVTQSPTHLIKTRGQQVTLRCSSQSGHNTVSWYQQALGQGPQFIFQYYREEENGRGNFPPRFSGLQFPNYSSELNVNALELDDSALYLCASTTMDRFNKAFFGQGTRLTVV.

The CDR3 sequence: CASSDRLGTEAFF. The CDR3 DNA sequence: TGCGCCAGCAGCGATCGGCTGGGCACTGAAGCTTTCTTT. The rearrangement uses TRBV5-1 and TRBJ1-1; D is unresolved. CDR3 length equals 13 residues. Trimming shortened V by 4 bases and J by 4 bases, and 11 bases separated the two germline ends. Germline CDR1 SGHRS, CDR2 YFSETQ.

V gene TRBV9 combines with J gene TRBJ2-3; TRBD1 agrees at 8 bases. Trimming cost V 1 base and J 3 bases; bases outside gene matches: 4. Germline V gives CDR1 SGDLS, CDR2 YYNGEE. The CDR3 is made up of 15 amino acids. The CDR3 loop reads CASSVQGALTDTQYF. The DNA of the CDR3 is TGTGCCAGCAGCGTACAGGGGGCGTTAACAGATACGCAGTATTTT.

The CDR3 protein is CASSSKLSTEAFF. The CDR3 DNA reads TGTGCCAGCAGCTCTAAGCTCAGCACTGAAGCTTTCTTT. This chain uses TRBV11-2 with TRBJ1-1; D is undetermined. The CDR3 is 13 residues long. V lost 4 bases and J 4 bases, leaving 10 bases between the germline ends. Germline V gene data show CDR1 as SGHAT and CDR2 as FQNNGV.

This sequence joins TRBV4-2 and TRBJ2-7; TRBD1 is a possible D gene (5 bases). Germline V lookup: CDR1 LGHNA, CDR2 YNFKEQ. The CDR3 is 14 amino acids. With 1 base removed from V and 3 bases from J, the gap between germline ends came to 10 bases. The CDR3 DNA follows: TGTGCCAGCAGCCAAGTAGGGGAAGGCTACGAGCAGTACTTC. This encodes CASSQVGEGYEQYF.

The V and J genes are TRBV7-3 and TRBJ2-2, with a tentative D call TRBD1 (6 bases). Germline V gene lookup returns CDR1 SGHTA and CDR2 FQGTGA. The CDR3 runs 15 residues. V was clipped by 5 bases and J by 7 bases, with 17 bases between them. CDR3 nucleotides: TGTGCCAGCAGCCCCACAGGGATGGTCGGCGGGGAGCTGTTTTTT. Translated: CASSPTGMVGGELFF.